The 6 T cell receptor beta chains presented below share a single source sample, sequenced in a study of molecular identifiers for immune sequencing clone quantification listed by TCRdb under 2018. The library was produced with PCR. The sequencer was an Illumina HiSeq 4000. Clones were called with MiXCR by TCRdb after fastp trimmed the public reads at Q25, and only in-frame beta chains were retained. CDR3 protein sequences are deduplicated, and each keeps its most common genes and DNA. Counted in this sample were 60,000 to 70,000 distinct CDR3 sequences; around 20% of them appeared once. 1.4% of the sample rests with the top ten. The material sequenced was naive CD8+ T cells from blood, with Jurkat cell RNA spiked in. Reading the label with the study, this specimen's cell subset or site is: FACS-sorted CD8+CD4-CCR7+CD45RA+ naive T cells. The receptors were gathered from a human donor in good health. Some libraries in this study had Jurkat cell RNA spiked in.

This clonotype was counted between two and nine times. The chain has TRBV6-6 and TRBJ2-5; no firm D call. Germline loops: CDR1 MNHNY, CDR2 SVGAGI (reference sequence). CDR3 length: 16 residues. The V and J ends lost 2 bases and 5 bases respectively, with 18 bases between them. In nucleotides, the CDR3 is TGTGCCAGCAGTTACCACGTGAGCTTGTCGCGGGAGACCCAGTACTTC. It translates to CASSYHVSLSRETQYF.

In regard to this clonotype: A clone one base away is much larger, so this may be a read error. V and J are TRBV16 and TRBJ2-7; the D gene is possibly TRBD2 (6 bases). V was cut by 8 bases and J by 3 bases, with 11 bases left in between. CDR1 and CDR2 from the germline V gene are KGHSY and FQNENV. The CDR3 extends over 12 amino acids. The CDR3 loop reads CASPGTDYEQYF. For the CDR3, the DNA is TGTGCCAGCCCAGGGACTGACTACGAGCAGTACTTC.

This clonotype was seen many times. This chain connects TRBV7-9 to TRBJ1-1; 7 bases line up with TRBD1. The germline V gene has CDR1 SEHNR and CDR2 FQNEAQ (reference sequence). V was clipped by 5 bases and J by 6 bases; unmatched bases: 6. This CDR3 region has 13 residues. CDR3 protein: CASSQTGKAEAFF. In DNA, the CDR3 is TGTGCCAGCAGCCAGACAGGGAAGGCTGAAGCTTTCTTT.

The table lists this clonotype with many counts. This chain connects TRBV12-3 or TRBV12-4 to TRBJ2-7; TRBD1 aligns across 8 bases. The V segment lost 8 bases and the J segment 2 bases; nucleotides outside the gene matches: 8. This CDR3 is built from 14 residues. The CDR3 DNA follows: TGTGCCAGCCTTCCCGGGACAGGAGCCTACGAGCAGTACTTC. It codes for CASLPGTGAYEQYF.

In its sample, this clonotype was seen many times. This chain joins TRBV2 and TRBJ1-5; D might be TRBD1 (6 bases). Trimming stripped 8 bases from V and 0 bases from J, with 17 bases between. The V gene's germline CDR1 is SNHLY and CDR2 FYNNEI. The CDR3 covers 16 residues. The CDR3 region has the DNA TGTGCCAGCGAGCGGACAGATAAATATAGCAATCAGCCCCAGCATTTT. Translating gives CASERTDKYSNQPQHF.

This clonotype was picked up a small number of times. V is TRBV25-1 and J is TRBJ2-7; the D gene is possibly TRBD2 (7 bases). Germline V gene data show CDR1 as MGHDK and CDR2 as SYGVNS. Trimming stripped 11 bases from V and 7 bases from J, with 30 bases between. This CDR3 is built from 16 residues. The CDR3 here is CACGGNRGNRAREQYF. CDR3 nucleotide sequence: TGTGCCTGCGGGGGAAACCGGGGAAACAGGGCTCGGGAGCAGTACTTC.